Following are 8 T cell receptor beta chains from one sample sequenced in a study of T cell changes during pregnancy in multiple sclerosis. TCRdb's table, derived via immunoSEQ multiplex PCR, lists solely in-frame clones and lacks some. Among tens of thousands of clones listed, 94% were seen once. This material consisted of CD8+ T cells from peripheral blood mononuclear cells, taken in the third trimester of pregnancy. The origin of the receptors is a female donor with multiple sclerosis, enrolled in a pregnancy study.

J is TRBJ1-1 and V is TRBV9; a possible D gene is TRBD1 (6 bases). CDR3 length: 14 residues. Germline values: CDR1 SGDLS, CDR2 YYNGEE. Trimming cost V 3 bases and J 0 bases, with 9 bases left between them. The CDR3, as DNA: TGTGCCAGCAGCGACGGGACAATGAACACTGAAGCTTTCTTT. It is translated as CASSDGTMNTEAFF.

This chain links TRBV13 with TRBJ1-1; the D is unclear. Germline CDR1 and CDR2: PRHDT and FYEKMQ (reference sequence). This CDR3 has 13 residues. Trimming pared 5 bases from V and 1 base from J, leaving 8 bases between. CDR3 loop: CASSHQENTEAFF. The CDR3 DNA reads as TGTGCCAGCAGCCATCAGGAGAACACTGAAGCTTTCTTT.

V gene TRBV28 combines with J gene TRBJ2-6; D is ambiguous. Germline V gene data show CDR1 as MDHEN and CDR2 as SYDVKM. The V and J ends lost 7 bases and 0 bases respectively, with 16 bases between them. This CDR3 comprises 17 residues. Written as DNA, the CDR3 is TGTGCCAGCACCTCGGGTGAAGTTAGCTCTGGGGCCAACGTCCTGACTTTC. Its protein is CASTSGEVSSGANVLTF.

This chain connects TRBV4-2 to TRBJ1-3; D gene uncertain. This CDR3 is built from 14 residues. Germline CDR1 is LGHNA and CDR2 is YNFKEQ. With 2 bases removed from V and 3 bases from J, the gap between germline ends came to 8 bases. The CDR3 DNA sequence: TGTGCCAGCAGCCAATATCCAGGTGGAAACACCATATATTTT. Amino acids: CASSQYPGGNTIYF.

This chain joins TRBV5-8 and TRBJ2-7; 8 bases are a match to TRBD1. The V gene end was trimmed by 4 bases and the J gene end by 2 bases; junction bases not matched to a gene: 8. From germline, CDR1 is SGHTS and CDR2 YDEGEE. This CDR3 region has 15 residues. The CDR3 sequence is CASSIGTGEAYEQYF. CDR3 in DNA: TGTGCCAGCAGCATAGGGACAGGAGAAGCCTACGAGCAGTACTTC. Variable domain in full (rest from reference TRBV5-8 and TRBJ2-7): EAGVTQSPTHLIKTRGQQATLRCSPISGHTSVYWYQQALGLGLQFLLWYDEGEERNRGNFPPRFSGRQFPNYSSELNVNALELEDSALYLCASSIGTGEAYEQYFGPGTRLTVT.

The CDR3 loop is CASSDTTPTYRYEQYF. The CDR3 DNA reads TGTGCCAGCAGCGACACGACCCCCACTTACAGATACGAGCAGTACTTC. The J gene is TRBJ2-7, the V gene TRBV7-9, with D unclear. Germline lookup yields CDR1 SEHNR and CDR2 FQNEAQ (reference sequence). The CDR3 runs to 16 residues. Trimming took off 5 bases at V and 4 bases at J, with 21 bases between the two ends.

This clone has a single count. This rearrangement joins TRBV19 to TRBJ2-1; 7 nucleotides align to TRBD1. This CDR3 has 15 amino acids. CDR1 and CDR2 (germline): LNHDA, SQIVND (reference sequence). J gave up 0 bases and V 2 bases, and 1 base lay outside the gene matches. The CDR3, as DNA: TGTGCCAGTAGTATATCAGGGGGCTCCTACAATGAGCAGTTCTTC. It translates to CASSISGGSYNEQFF.

The V and J genes are TRBV6-1 and TRBJ2-1; 12 bases line up with TRBD2. Germline trimming cut 8 bases from V and 4 bases from J; bases unmatched to any gene: 9. The CDR3 runs to 16 residues. Germline loops: CDR1 MNHNS, CDR2 SASEGT. The CDR3 is CASGALGLAGYNEQFF. CDR3 coding DNA: TGTGCCAGCGGTGCCCTAGGACTAGCGGGATACAATGAGCAGTTCTTC.